This T cell receptor (beta chain) was documented in a study of blood T cell repertoires in COVID-19 (dated by TCRdb to 2019 to 2021). Looking at the study overall: The collaborator samples originated in the United States, Italy and Spain and spanned the acute and convalescent phases of COVID-19. The repertoires were released in a freely available public database meant as a resource for research on the immune response to SARS-CoV-2. A de-identified subject ID, COVID-19 status, age in years and sex were almost always included in the sample metadata. HLA class I and class II types, where available, came from metadata supplied by the sample provider rather than from assay-based typing. The dataset comprised deeply sampled blood TCRbeta repertoires from subjects exposed to, actively infected with, or recovered from COVID-19. Samples were obtained from the ongoing ImmuneRACE study (first 160 participants) and from 1,254 subjects provided by 6 global collaborators. The material from the prospective study consisted of cDNA or gDNA derived from T cells, B-cell-depleted T cells, or PBMCs.

TCRbeta CDR3 regions were amplified from genomic DNA using the immunoSEQ Assay, a bias-controlled multiplex PCR. Concerning the study's data processing: Nucleated cell counts per sample were estimated from amplification of reference gene primers within the assay. To quantify the absolute abundance of each unique TCRbeta CDR3 rearrangement, sequence reads were collapsed and filtered. Productive Simpson clonality was computed per sample as the square root of Simpson's diversity index over productive rearrangements. The source is immuneACCESS, and TCRdb retained only in-frame sequences with V and J called. Part of the clones is not carried over; for the studies checked, unresolved V genes explain less than half of this, and the remainder is unexplained. V, J and clone size are taken as reported in that table, and D and trimming were inferred from the DNA itself. Present in this sample are roughly 200,000 clones, roughly 89% of which were seen just once. The biggest ten clones account for under 3% of the sample.

V lost 5 bases and J lost 4 bases, and the count of bases not matched to a germline gene is 16. From the cysteine up to the phenylalanine, the CDR3 has a length of 18 residues. Only the CDR3 portion is preserved as DNA: 54 bases, with reading frame beginning at the first base. The germline V gene (reference sequence) sets CDR1 to MNHNY and CDR2 to SVGAGI. In the prospective study, participants were about 18 to 90 years old, resided in under 30 geographic areas of the United States, and were enrolled through a virtual design. To assign participants to cohorts, the prospective study relied on clinical history that participants themselves reported in a screening survey and a study questionnaire. Mobile phlebotomists in the prospective study collected whole blood, serum and a nasopharyngeal or oropharyngeal swab from every participant. Participants in the prospective study had the option to provide additional blood draws and questionnaires over a 2-month period. Prospective study blood samples were shipped either frozen or at room temperature before DNA extraction.

This clone was counted between two and nine times. This receptor's antigen is unknown. No base quality values were provided; no much bigger clone lies one nucleotide off. Summary of the overall study and its limitations: The amount of clinical and demographic metadata varied by source and participant and was provided uncurated.

Input material: PBMCs or T cells enriched from blood (not recorded which). The clonotype comes from a woman in her thirties or forties with acute COVID-19. The sequence is built from TRBV6-6 and TRBJ2-1; 8 junctional bases match TRBD2. For the CDR3, the sequence is CASSPRSLAVVGYNEQFF. The base sequence is TGTGCCAGCAGTCCGAGATCACTAGCGGTTGTTGGATACAATGAGCAGTTCTTC.